Below, one TCR beta chain is given with its context. V lost 7 bases and J 6 bases, leaving 19 bases between the germline ends. The CDR3 is made up of 15 amino acids. TCRdb itself ran the RT-PCR reads through MiXCR, one entry per CDR3 protein. The repertoire holds some 880,000 distinct CDR3 sequences, around 17% seen once, with around 5.5% in the top ten. This sample is part of a study of patients and donors after allogeneic stem cell transplantation. Input material: blood, either unsorted or a sorted T cell fraction (not recorded which). The V call is TRBV12-3 or TRBV12-4, the J call TRBJ2-1, with D possibly matching TRBD2 (5 bases). The source is a human donor who was either an allogeneic HSCT recipient or a stem cell or donor lymphocyte infusion donor (not recorded which). It is not recorded whose cells these are; they may come from a transplant donor. As DNA, the CDR3 is TGTGCCAGCATCCCGGAGGTTTTACGGTTCAATGAGCAGTTCTTC. It codes for CASIPEVLRFNEQFF.